This T cell receptor beta chain derives from a study of T cell changes during pregnancy in multiple sclerosis. The table came from immunoSEQ multiplex PCR; TCRdb's copy has only in-frame clones and leaves some out. Of about 76,000 clones listed, about 90% are singletons. With V trimmed by 4 bases and J by 3 bases, 7 bases remained unmatched. Per the germline V gene, CDR1 is SGHRS and CDR2 is YFSETQ. The CDR3 extends over 14 amino acids. The rearrangement joins TRBV5-1 to TRBJ2-7; the match to TRBD1 covers 7 bases. This TCR was sampled from a female donor in good health, enrolled as a control in a pregnancy study. The material was peripheral blood, obtained in the first trimester of pregnancy. CDR3 DNA: TGCGCCAGCAGCGCCGGGACAGAGAACTACGAGCAGTACTTC. Protein sequence: CASSAGTENYEQYF.